The rows below give T cell receptor beta chains drawn from one sample of a study of neurological immune-mediated disorders. MiXCR was run by TCRdb on the 5' RACE reads, yielding one entry per CDR3 protein. The sample comprises tens of thousands of distinct CDR3 sequences, about 10% of which are singletons, and 8.5% to 10% rests with the top ten. Input material: PBMCs. The source is a man in his thirties or forties in good health. The CDR3 runs from the conserved cysteine through the conserved F or W. Fields, in order: clone size, V gene, D gene, J gene, CDR3 DNA, CDR3 protein. The D gene is left open where the match is weak. Only part of the rows carry a size: once, few, many, or a class if the clone is expanded.

many	TRBV11-2	-	TRBJ2-3	TGTGCCAGCAGCTTAGCTTCGGGGATTGTGTCAGATACGCAGTATTTT	CASSLASGIVSDTQYF
-	TRBV20-1	-	TRBJ1-2	TGCAGTGCAACCGAAGGCGGGGGGCAGAACTATGGCTACACCTTC	CSATEGGGQNYGYTF
many	TRBV28	-	TRBJ2-2	TGTGCCAGCAAAACCCCCGTGGGGGTTAGGGCCGGGGAGCTGTTTTTT	CASKTPVGVRAGELFF
many	TRBV5-1	-	TRBJ1-1	TGCGCCAGCAGCTTGGCCTCCCAGGCACTGGAAGCTTTCTTT	CASSLASQALEAFF
many	TRBV7-8	-	TRBJ1-5	TGTGCCAGCAGCTTAGTTGGAGGGGTCGGTCAGCCCCAGCATTTT	CASSLVGGVGQPQHF
many	TRBV6-2/TRBV6-3	-	TRBJ2-3	TGTGCCAGCAGATCCCTGGACATCTCTAGCACAGATACGCAGTATTTT	CASRSLDISSTDTQYF
many	TRBV2	TRBD2	TRBJ2-5	TGTGCCAGCTTAGCGGGAGAGACCCAGTACTTC	CASLAGETQYF
many	TRBV3-1	-	TRBJ2-7	TGTGCCAGCAGCCAACAGCCTGCGACAGCCTACGAGCAGTACTTC	CASSQQPATAYEQYF
many	TRBV6-1	-	TRBJ2-5	TGTGCCAGCTTGGGCAGCCTGAGGAGGACCCAGTACTTC	CASLGSLRRTQYF
few	TRBV4-2	TRBD1	TRBJ2-7	TGTGCCAGCAGCCAAGATCCCCCTCAGGGGGCCTACGAGCAGTACTTC	CASSQDPPQGAYEQYF